This TCR beta chain was recorded in a study of cytomegalovirus exposure and HLA in healthy donors. Study results and caveats: Differences between HLA loci emerged in a later analysis of TCR association rates, with DRB1 most and HLA-C fewest.

This clone appeared once. Antigen: not known. Both 60 Vbeta primers and 13 Jbeta primers went into the PCR. Some clones are missing from TCRdb's copy, which holds only in-frame ones; the method was immunoSEQ multiplex PCR. The sample holds about 140,000 clones, roughly 77% seen once. This CDR3 spans 14 amino acids. Germline CDR1 reads SQVTM; CDR2 reads ANQGSEA. V was pared by 7 bases and J by 5 bases, with 20 bases between. Sequencing used PBMCs. The V call is TRBV29-1, the J call TRBJ1-2; D gene ambiguous. The origin of this receptor is a man aged 18 to 30 in good health and CMV-seropositive. The CDR3 protein is CSAPRGADIYGYTF. The CDR3 region has the DNA TGCAGCGCCCCCCGGGGAGCAGACATATATGGCTACACCTTC.